This note documents a single TCR beta chain sequence. The data were obtained in a study of blood T cell repertoires in COVID-19. Overall study context: Researchers got acute and convalescent COVID-19 samples from the United States, Italy and Spain. From T cells, B-cell-depleted T cells, or PBMCs came the material, which was cDNA or gDNA.

Original processing notes: The assay estimated nucleated cells by amplifying reference gene primers. Method: immunoSEQ multiplex PCR; TCRdb's copy keeps in-frame clones and lacks some. V, J and clone size derive from that table, while D and trimming were established from the DNA sequence. Here the sample spans approximately 180,000 clones, 90% being singletons. The TCR originated in a man aged 50 to 60 with acute or convalescent COVID-19. The specimen was peripheral blood.

The CDR3 DNA follows: TGTGCCAGCAGTTCCCGACTAGCGGGAGAGAATTGGGGGAGAGAGACCCAGTACTTC. Protein sequence: CASSSRLAGENWGRETQYF. V usage is TRBV28 and J usage is TRBJ2-5; TRBD2 agrees at 12 bases. V lost 4 bases, J lost 4 bases, and 16 bases stayed unmatched. Germline-derived CDR1 and CDR2 are MDHEN and SYDVKM. The CDR3 extends over 19 amino acids. Using reference TRBV28 and TRBJ2-5 for the parts outside the CDR3, the full variable domain is DVKVTQSSRYLVKRTGEKVFLECVQDMDHENMFWYRQDPGLGLRLIYFSYDVKMKEKGDIPEGYSVSREKKERFSLILESASTNQTSMYLCASSSRLAGENWGRETQYFGPGTRLLVL.